The 20 T cell receptor beta chains in this list originate from one sample, sequenced in a study of beta chain features in type 1 diabetes. Expressed TCRB transcripts were sequenced, since all the RNA that had been isolated was reverse transcribed. Generated by immunoSEQ multiplex PCR, the TCRdb table keeps only in-frame clones and is missing some. The sample lists about 110,000 clones; under 40% were seen once. The sequencing sample was made of stem cell memory CD4+ T cells from blood. These TCRs come from a woman between 18 and 30 years old in good health.

This clone was observed a few times. V is TRBV2 and J is TRBJ2-7, with 9 bases identical to TRBD1. CDR1 is SNHLY, CDR2 FYNNEI, per germline. Trimming took 5 bases from V and 3 from J; bases not matched to a gene: 5. The CDR3 is 14 amino acids. CDR3 protein: CASSTRTGVYEQYF. The CDR3 nucleotides are TGTGCCAGCAGTACCAGGACAGGGGTCTACGAGCAGTACTTC.

The V call is TRBV5-1, the J call TRBJ2-5; a weak D match, TRBD1 (5 bases). Germline loops: CDR1 SGHRS, CDR2 YFSETQ. The V and J ends lost 0 bases and 7 bases respectively, with 13 bases between them. The length of the CDR3 is 14 residues. The CDR3 sequence is CASSLEGPGVTQYF. The CDR3 nucleotides are TGCGCCAGCAGCTTGGAGGGGCCTGGGGTGACCCAGTACTTC.

This rearrangement joins TRBV4-2 to TRBJ2-2; TRBD1 matches at 7 bases. The CDR3 is 15 residues long. Germline CDR1 reads LGHNA; CDR2 reads YNFKEQ. J lost 1 base, V lost 3 bases, and 2 bases had no gene match. CDR3 DNA: TGTGCCAGCAGCCAGCGACAGGGGAACACCGGGGAGCTGTTTTTT. This translates into CASSQRQGNTGELFF.

This clone has a single count. The chain uses TRBV21-1 and TRBJ2-7; TRBD2, as called in the table, went unchecked against the DNA. TRBV21-1 is deemed a pseudogene. This CDR3 contains 15 residues. CDR3 DNA: TGTGCCAGCAGCAAAGCGCTTTCCACTTTCCACGAGCAGTACTTC. This translates into CASSKALSTFHEQYF.

This chain links TRBV20-1 with TRBJ2-1, with TRBD2 as a possible D gene (7 bases). CDR1 and CDR2 from the germline V gene are DFQATT and SNEGSKA (reference sequence). The length of the CDR3 is 11 residues. Trimming left V 6 bases short and J 9 bases short, with 12 bases between. The CDR3 region is CSAAGAVEQFF. CDR3 coding DNA: TGCAGTGCGGCGGGGGCGGTTGAGCAGTTCTTC.

This clone came up a few times. The CDR3 DNA follows: TGTGCCAGCTCACCAGTTACCCCAAACGGGACACCTACGGGGGGCTACACCTTC. Translated, it gives CASSPVTPNGTPTGGYTF. The rearrangement joins TRBV18 to TRBJ1-2, with D maybe TRBD1 (6 bases). Trimming left V 2 bases short and J 8 bases short, with 27 bases between. The CDR3 covers 18 residues. CDR1 and CDR2 (germline): KGHSH, LQKENI.

The chain recombines TRBV7-9 with TRBJ1-2; 9 bases fit TRBD1. V gave up 3 bases and J gave up 7 bases; unmatched junction bases: 3. Germline assignment: CDR1 SEHNR and CDR2 FQNEAQ (reference sequence). This CDR3 has 13 residues. CDR3: CASSLWTGVGYTF. The CDR3, as DNA: TGTGCCAGCAGCTTGTGGACAGGGGTTGGCTACACCTTC. The full variable domain, completed using reference TRBV7-9 and TRBJ1-2, is DTGVSQNPRHKITKRGQNVTFRCDPISEHNRLYWYRQTLGQGPEFLTYFQNEAQLEKSRLLSDRFSAERPKGSFSTLEIQRTEQGDSAMYLCASSLWTGVGYTFGSGTRLTVV.

The chain carries TRBV4-1 and TRBJ1-5; D is uncertain. The CDR3 totals 15 residues. Germline V CDR1 and CDR2: MGHRA, YSYEKL. Trimming removed 3 bases from V and 0 bases from J, with 9 bases in between. The CDR3 coding sequence is TGCGCCAGCAGCCAGGACGGGAATAGCAATCAGCCCCAGCATTTT. Residues: CASSQDGNSNQPQHF.

This clone was observed a handful of times. The chain has TRBV15 and TRBJ2-7, with D possibly matching TRBD2 (6 bases). There are 14 residues in the CDR3. Germline V gene sequence: CDR1 LNHNV, CDR2 YYDKDF (reference sequence). V lost 1 base to trimming and J lost 5 bases, with 12 bases between them. The CDR3 DNA is TGTGCCACCAGCAGAGGACTAGTTATAGACGAGCAGTACTTC. This translates into CATSRGLVIDEQYF.

The chain couples TRBV4-1 to TRBJ2-7; the match to TRBD1 covers 8 bases. The CDR3 runs 17 residues. Trimming cost V 3 bases and J 0 bases; bases outside gene matches: 10. Germline V CDR1 and CDR2: MGHRA, YSYEKL. The DNA for the CDR3 is TGCGCCAGCAGCCAGATTGGACAGGGAAGGAGCTCCTACGAGCAGTACTTC. It is translated as CASSQIGQGRSSYEQYF.

At least ten counts were recorded for this clone. The chain is built from TRBV7-9 and TRBJ1-1; D is perhaps TRBD1 (5 bases). V lost 5 bases and J lost 0, with 10 bases in between. The CDR3 has 14 residues. CDR1 SEHNR and CDR2 FQNEAQ come from the germline V gene (reference sequence). The CDR3 DNA is TGTGCCAGCAGCCTGACAGCTTTGAACACTGAAGCTTTCTTT. Protein: CASSLTALNTEAFF.

The V gene is TRBV29-1, the J gene TRBJ1-3; TRBD1 matches 7 bases. V shed 6 bases and J 0 bases; nucleotides not matched to a gene: 5. There are 14 residues in the CDR3. Germline CDR1 reads SQVTM; CDR2 reads ANQGSEA. This CDR3 reads CSVGQCLSGNTIYF. CDR3 DNA: TGCAGCGTGGGACAGTGCCTCTCTGGAAACACCATATATTTT.

The rearrangement joins TRBV7-3 to TRBJ2-3; a weak D match, TRBD1 (6 bases). Germline CDR1 reads SGHTA; CDR2 reads FQGTGA. There are 15 residues in the CDR3. V shed 2 bases and J shed 0 bases, with 9 bases lying between them. The CDR3 protein is CASSLFGTSTDTQYF. The CDR3 DNA reads TGTGCCAGCAGCTTATTCGGGACAAGCACAGATACGCAGTATTTT.

There are a few counts of this clone. The chain employs TRBV5-1 and TRBJ1-1, with D uncertain. This CDR3 spans 13 amino acids. Trimming took 4 bases from V and 0 from J, leaving 7 bases between them. The V gene's germline CDR1 is SGHRS and CDR2 YFSETQ. DNA for the CDR3: TGCGCCAGCAGCCCCACATTGAACACTGAAGCTTTCTTT. Its protein product is CASSPTLNTEAFF.

This rearrangement joins TRBV4-3 to TRBJ2-1; D unresolved. Germline V CDR1 and CDR2: LGHNA, YSLEER. The CDR3 runs to 15 residues. Trimming pared 1 base from V and 7 bases from J, leaving 14 bases between. The CDR3 sequence is CASSQGAGLRNEQFF. In DNA, the CDR3 is TGCGCCAGCAGCCAAGGGGCCGGCCTAAGGAATGAGCAGTTCTTC.

In this sample, this clone turned up a few times. The chain employs TRBV25-1 and TRBJ2-5, with TRBD1 matching 8 bases. Germline loops: CDR1 MGHDK, CDR2 SYGVNS. Germline trimming cut 3 bases from V and 6 bases from J; bases unmatched to any gene: 3. The CDR3 is 13 amino acids. The CDR3, as DNA: TGTGCCAGCAGTGATTGGACAGGGAAGACCCAGTACTTC. It yields the protein CASSDWTGKTQYF.

This chain uses TRBV19 with TRBJ2-1, with D possibly matching TRBD1 (5 bases). Germline V CDR1 and CDR2: LNHDA, SQIVND (reference sequence). Trimming stripped 6 bases from V and 0 bases from J, with 18 bases between. The CDR3 is 17 residues long. The CDR3 reads CASRLSGQGSSYNEQFF. In nucleotides, the CDR3 is TGTGCCAGTAGACTCTCAGGGCAGGGCAGCTCCTACAATGAGCAGTTCTTC.

This clone showed up just once. The J gene is TRBJ1-5, the V gene TRBV27; D gene ambiguous. Between the trimmed V and J ends, which lost 5 bases and 5 bases, there was a span of 13 bases. CDR3 length: 14 residues. Germline assignment: CDR1 MNHEY and CDR2 SMNVEV (reference sequence). In DNA form, the CDR3 reads TGTGCCAGCAGTCGCGGGCGCCCACATCAGCCCCAGCATTTT. Amino acids: CASSRGRPHQPQHF.

This clone has a handful of counts. This chain joins TRBV4-3 and TRBJ1-2; 7 nucleotides line up with TRBD1. Trimming at V came to 1 base and at J to 2 bases, leaving 4 bases not matched to a gene. CDR3 length equals 15 residues. The germline V gene encodes CDR1 LGHNA and CDR2 YSLEER. CDR3 DNA: TGCGCCAGCAGCCAAGCAGGGGGGAGAAACTATGGCTACACCTTC. This gives the protein CASSQAGGRNYGYTF.

This sequence joins TRBV28 and TRBJ1-5; D remains ambiguous. The CDR3 has 12 amino acids. Trimming took 4 bases from V and 6 from J, leaving 7 bases between them. Germline assignment: CDR1 MDHEN and CDR2 SYDVKM. The CDR3 nucleotides read TGTGCCAGCAGTTCCCAGTTTCAGCCCCAGCATTTT. This sequence encodes CASSSQFQPQHF.